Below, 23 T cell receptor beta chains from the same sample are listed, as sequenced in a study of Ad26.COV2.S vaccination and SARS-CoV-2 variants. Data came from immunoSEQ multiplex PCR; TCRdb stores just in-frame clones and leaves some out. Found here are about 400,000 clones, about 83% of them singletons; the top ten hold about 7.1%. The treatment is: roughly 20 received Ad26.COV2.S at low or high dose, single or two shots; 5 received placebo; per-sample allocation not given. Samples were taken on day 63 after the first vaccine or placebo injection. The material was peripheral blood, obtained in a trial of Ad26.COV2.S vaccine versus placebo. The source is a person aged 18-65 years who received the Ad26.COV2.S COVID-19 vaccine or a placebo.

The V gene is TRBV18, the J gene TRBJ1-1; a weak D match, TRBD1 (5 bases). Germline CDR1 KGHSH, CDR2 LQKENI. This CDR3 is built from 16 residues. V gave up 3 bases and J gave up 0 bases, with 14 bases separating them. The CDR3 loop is CASSPGGETMNTEAFF. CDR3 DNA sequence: TGTGCCAGCTCACCTGGGGGAGAGACAATGAACACTGAAGCTTTCTTT.

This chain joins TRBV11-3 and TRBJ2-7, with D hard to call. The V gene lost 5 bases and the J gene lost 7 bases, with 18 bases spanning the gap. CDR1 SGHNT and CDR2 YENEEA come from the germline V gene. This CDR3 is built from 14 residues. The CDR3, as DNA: TGTGCCAGCAGCATTGCCGGGCAGACCATGGAGCAGTACTTC. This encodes CASSIAGQTMEQYF.

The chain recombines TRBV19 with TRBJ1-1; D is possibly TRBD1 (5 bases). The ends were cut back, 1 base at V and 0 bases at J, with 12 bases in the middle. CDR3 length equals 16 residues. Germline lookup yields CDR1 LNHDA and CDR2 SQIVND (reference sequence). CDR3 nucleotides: TGTGCCAGTAGTATAGGAACAGGAGGGATGAACACTGAAGCTTTCTTT. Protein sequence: CASSIGTGGMNTEAFF.

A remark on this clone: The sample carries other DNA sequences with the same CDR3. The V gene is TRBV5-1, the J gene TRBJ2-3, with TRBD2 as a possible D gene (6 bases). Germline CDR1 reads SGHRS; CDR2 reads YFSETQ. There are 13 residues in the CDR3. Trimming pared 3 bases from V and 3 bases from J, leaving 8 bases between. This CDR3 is CASSSGGTDTQYF. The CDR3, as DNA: TGCGCCAGCAGCTCTGGAGGGACAGATACGCAGTATTTT.

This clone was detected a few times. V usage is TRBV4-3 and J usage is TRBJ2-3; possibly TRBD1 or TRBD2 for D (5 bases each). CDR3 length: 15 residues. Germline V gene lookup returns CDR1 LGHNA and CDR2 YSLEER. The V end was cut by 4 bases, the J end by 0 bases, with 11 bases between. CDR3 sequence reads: CASSRDHYSTDTQYF. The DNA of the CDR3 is TGCGCCAGCAGCCGGGACCACTACAGCACAGATACGCAGTATTTT.

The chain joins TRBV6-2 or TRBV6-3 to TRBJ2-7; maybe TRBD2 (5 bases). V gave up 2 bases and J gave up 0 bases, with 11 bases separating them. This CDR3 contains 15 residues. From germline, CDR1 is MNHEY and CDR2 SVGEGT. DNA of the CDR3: TGTGCCAGCAGTTACCGTCGCAGCGGCTCCTACGAGCAGTACTTC. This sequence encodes CASSYRRSGSYEQYF.

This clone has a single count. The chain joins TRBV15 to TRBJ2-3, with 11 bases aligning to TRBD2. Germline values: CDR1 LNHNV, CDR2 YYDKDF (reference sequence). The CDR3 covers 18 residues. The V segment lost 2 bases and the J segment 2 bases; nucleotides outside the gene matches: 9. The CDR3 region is CATSRWGYSGRDTDTQYF. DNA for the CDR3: TGTGCCACCAGCAGATGGGGGTATAGCGGGAGGGACACAGATACGCAGTATTTT.

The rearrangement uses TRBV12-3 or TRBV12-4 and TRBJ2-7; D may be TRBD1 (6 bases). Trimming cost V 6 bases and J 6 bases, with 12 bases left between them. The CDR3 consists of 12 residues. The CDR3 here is CASSLQGAEQYF. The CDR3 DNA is TGTGCCAGCAGCTTACAGGGAGCCGAGCAGTACTTC.

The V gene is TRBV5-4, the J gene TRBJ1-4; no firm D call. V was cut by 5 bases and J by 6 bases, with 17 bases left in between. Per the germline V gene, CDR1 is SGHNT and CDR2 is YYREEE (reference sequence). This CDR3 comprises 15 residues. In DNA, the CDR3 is TGTGCCAGCAGTTACCGGGCAGCCAAGGATGAAAAACTGTTTTTT. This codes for CASSYRAAKDEKLFF.

The CDR3 loop is CASSLSLAGGNEQFF. Here the CDR3 DNA reads TGTGCCAGCAGCTTAAGCCTAGCGGGTGGGAATGAGCAGTTCTTC. This chain joins TRBV7-3 and TRBJ2-1, with 8 bases aligning to TRBD2. Germline values: CDR1 SGHTA, CDR2 FQGTGA. V lost 1 base to trimming and J lost 7 bases; unmatched junction nucleotides: 6. CDR3 length: 15 amino acids.

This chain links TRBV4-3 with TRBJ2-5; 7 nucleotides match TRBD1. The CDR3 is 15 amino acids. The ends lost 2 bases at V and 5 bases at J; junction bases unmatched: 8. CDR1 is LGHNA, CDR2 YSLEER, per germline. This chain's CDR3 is CASSQTGTVAETQYF. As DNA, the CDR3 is TGCGCCAGCAGCCAAACGGGGACAGTGGCGGAGACCCAGTACTTC.

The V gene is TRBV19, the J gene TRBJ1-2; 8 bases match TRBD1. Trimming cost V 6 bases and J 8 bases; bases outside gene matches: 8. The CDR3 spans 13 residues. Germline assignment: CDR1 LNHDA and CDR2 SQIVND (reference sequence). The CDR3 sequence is CASSLGQGDGYTF. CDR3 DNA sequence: TGTGCCAGTAGCCTAGGACAGGGCGACGGCTACACCTTC. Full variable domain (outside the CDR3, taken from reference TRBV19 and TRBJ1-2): DGGITQSPKYLFRKEGQNVTLSCEQNLNHDAMYWYRQDPGQGLRLIYYSQIVNDFQKGDIAEGYSVSREKKESFPLTVTSAQKNPTAFYLCASSLGQGDGYTFGSGTRLTVV.

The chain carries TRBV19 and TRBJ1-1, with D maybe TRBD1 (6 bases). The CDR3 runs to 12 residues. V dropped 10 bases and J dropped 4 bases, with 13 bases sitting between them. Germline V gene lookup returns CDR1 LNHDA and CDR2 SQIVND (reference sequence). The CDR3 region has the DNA TGTGCCACCCGGGAGGGGGGCACTGAAGCTTTCTTT. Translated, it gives CATREGGTEAFF.

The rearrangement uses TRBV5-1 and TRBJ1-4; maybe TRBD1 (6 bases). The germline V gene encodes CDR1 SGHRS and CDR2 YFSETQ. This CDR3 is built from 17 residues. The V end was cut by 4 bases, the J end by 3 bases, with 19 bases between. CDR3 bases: TGCGCCAGCAGCCCCGCAATCAGGGGTCCTTCTAATGAAAAACTGTTTTTT. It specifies CASSPAIRGPSNEKLFF.

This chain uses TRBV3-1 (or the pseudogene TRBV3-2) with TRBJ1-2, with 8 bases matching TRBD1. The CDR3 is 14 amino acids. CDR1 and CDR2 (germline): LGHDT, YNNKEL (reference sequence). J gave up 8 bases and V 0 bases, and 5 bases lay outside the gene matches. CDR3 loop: CASSQEARGQGYTF. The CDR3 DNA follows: TGTGCCAGCAGCCAAGAGGCCAGGGGGCAGGGCTACACCTTC.

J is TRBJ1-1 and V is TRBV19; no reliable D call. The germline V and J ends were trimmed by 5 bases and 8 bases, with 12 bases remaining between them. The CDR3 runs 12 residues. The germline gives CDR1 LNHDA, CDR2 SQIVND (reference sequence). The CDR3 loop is CASSAPWREAFF. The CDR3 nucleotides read TGTGCCAGTAGTGCCCCATGGAGAGAAGCTTTCTTT.

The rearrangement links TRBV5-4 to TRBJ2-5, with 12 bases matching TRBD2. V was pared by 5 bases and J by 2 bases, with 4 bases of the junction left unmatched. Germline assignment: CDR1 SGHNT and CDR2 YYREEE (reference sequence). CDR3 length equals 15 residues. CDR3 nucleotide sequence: TGTGCCAGCAGACAAGGGACTAGCGGGCAAGAGACCCAGTACTTC. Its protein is CASRQGTSGQETQYF. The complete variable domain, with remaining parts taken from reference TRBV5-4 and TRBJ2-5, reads ETGVTQSPTHLIKTRGQQVTLRCSSQSGHNTVSWYQQALGQGPQFIFQYYREEENGRGNFPPRFSGLQFPNYSSELNVNALELDDSALYLCASRQGTSGQETQYFGPGTRLLVL.

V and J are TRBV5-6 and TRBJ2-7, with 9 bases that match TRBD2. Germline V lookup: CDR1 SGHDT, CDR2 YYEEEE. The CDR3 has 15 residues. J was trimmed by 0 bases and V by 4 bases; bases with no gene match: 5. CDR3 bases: TGTGCCAGCAGCCTGATAGCGGGGGCCTCCTACGAGCAGTACTTC. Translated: CASSLIAGASYEQYF.

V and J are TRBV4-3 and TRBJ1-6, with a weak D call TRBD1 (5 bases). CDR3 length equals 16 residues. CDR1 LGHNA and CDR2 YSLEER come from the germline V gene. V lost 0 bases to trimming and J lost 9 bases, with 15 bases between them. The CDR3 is CASSQDGRVERSPLHF. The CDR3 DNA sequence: TGCGCCAGCAGCCAAGATGGCAGGGTCGAACGTTCACCCCTCCACTTT.

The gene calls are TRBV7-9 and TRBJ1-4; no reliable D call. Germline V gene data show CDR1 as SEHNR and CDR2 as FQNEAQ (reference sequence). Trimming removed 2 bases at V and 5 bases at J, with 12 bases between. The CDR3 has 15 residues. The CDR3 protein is CASSLRSVRNEKLFF. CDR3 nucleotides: TGTGCCAGCAGCTTAAGGTCGGTGAGAAATGAAAAACTGTTTTTT.

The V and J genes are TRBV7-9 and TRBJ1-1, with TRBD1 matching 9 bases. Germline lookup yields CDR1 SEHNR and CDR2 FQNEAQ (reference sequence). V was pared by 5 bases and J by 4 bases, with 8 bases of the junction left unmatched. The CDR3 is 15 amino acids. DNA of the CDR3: TGTGCCAGCAGCCTAGGACAGGGGATGAGCACTGAAGCTTTCTTT. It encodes CASSLGQGMSTEAFF.

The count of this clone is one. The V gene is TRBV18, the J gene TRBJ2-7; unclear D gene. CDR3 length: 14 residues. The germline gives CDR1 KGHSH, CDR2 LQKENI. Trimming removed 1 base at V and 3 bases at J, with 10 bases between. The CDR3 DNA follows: TGTGCCAGCTCACCACGGTTCGGGCACTACGAGCAGTACTTC. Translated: CASSPRFGHYEQYF.

CDR3 in DNA: TGTGCCAGTAGTATCGGACGTCAGGGGGGTTCGGTGAACACTGAAGCTTTCTTT. It translates to CASSIGRQGGSVNTEAFF. J is TRBJ1-1 and V is TRBV19; the match to TRBD1 covers 7 bases. Germline CDR1 reads LNHDA; CDR2 reads SQIVND (reference sequence). The CDR3 has 18 residues. Trimming removed 3 bases from V and 0 bases from J; junction bases left unmatched: 13.